Given below is one T cell receptor beta chain in context. Via MiXCR, TCRdb re-called the reads, giving one row per CDR3 protein. The sample lists about 29,000 distinct CDR3 sequences, 15% to 20% occurring once. CDR1 and CDR2 (germline): MDHEN, SYDVKM. The CDR3 loop spans 14 amino acids. The germline V and J ends were trimmed by 6 bases and 9 bases, with 18 bases remaining between them. The data originate from a study of patients with pleural tuberculosis. The receptor was derived from a human donor with pleural tuberculosis. Specimen: peripheral blood. V usage is TRBV28 and J usage is TRBJ1-3; D gene unclear. Written as DNA, the CDR3 is TGTGCCAGCAGCTTCGAGTGGGGAGGGAGCACCATATATTTT. Translating it yields CASSFEWGGSTIYF. Using reference TRBV28 and TRBJ1-3 for the parts outside the CDR3, the full variable domain is DVKVTQSSRYLVKRTGEKVFLECVQDMDHENMFWYRQDPGLGLRLIYFSYDVKMKEKGDIPEGYSVSREKKERFSLILESASTNQTSMYLCASSFEWGGSTIYFGEGSWLTVV.